Listed below are T cell receptor beta chains from one sample, sequenced in a study of identical twins. MiXCR, run by TCRdb on the 5' RACE reads, gives a single entry per CDR3 protein. Of 500,000 or so distinct CDR3 sequences listed, approximately 15% were seen once; the top ten hold about 0.97%. The sample also formed part of further work on yellow fever vaccine responses in identical twins.

The material sequenced was CD4+ T cells sorted from blood. Receptors originate from a woman between 18 and 29 years old in good health. Each CDR3 is given with its conserved first and last residue. A D gene is named only where the DNA matches it firmly. The listing skips clone size in some rows; elsewhere it reads once, few, many or a size class.

J	size	V	D	DNA	CDR3
TRBJ2-2	-	TRBV6-2/TRBV6-3	-	TGTGCCAGCAGACCGACGAACAGGGTCAACACCGGGGAGCTGTTTTTT	CASRPTNRVNTGELFF
TRBJ2-3	few	TRBV29-1	-	TGCAGCGTTGGGTACAGGCGCCAGAGAGATACGCAGTATTTT	CSVGYRRQRDTQYF
TRBJ1-1	-	TRBV7-9	-	TGTGCCAGCAGCAAGGGCACTGAAGCTTTCTTT	CASSKGTEAFF
TRBJ2-7	few	TRBV12-3/TRBV12-4	TRBD2	TGTGCCAGCAGCCTCCAGGCAGCGGGGGAGCAGTACTTC	CASSLQAAGEQYF
TRBJ2-3	few	TRBV18	TRBD2	TGTGCCAGCTCATACACGAGCGGGGGGGCCACAGATACGCAGTATTTT	CASSYTSGGATDTQYF
TRBJ2-1	-	TRBV20-1	-	TGCAGTACATCCGCCGAGCTAGCCGAGTTCTTC	CSTSAELAEFF
TRBJ2-7	few	TRBV19	TRBD1	TGTGCCAGTAGTCTGATACCCGGGACAGCATCCTACGAGCAGTACTTC	CASSLIPGTASYEQYF
TRBJ2-5	many	TRBV2	TRBD2	TGTGCCAGCAGTACCAGCTTGGGGGGGGAGACCCAGTACTTC	CASSTSLGGETQYF
TRBJ2-1	many	TRBV4-3	-	TGCGCCAGCAGCCAAGAGGGTTTGACCGAGGGGAATGAGCAGTTCTTC	CASSQEGLTEGNEQFF
TRBJ2-7	few	TRBV7-2	TRBD1	TGTGCCAGCAACCCGGGACAGGGGAACTACGAGCAGTACTTC	CASNPGQGNYEQYF